The 23 T cell receptor beta chains reported below all come from one sample, sequenced in a study of blood T cells in healthy people across ages. Using a J-beta primer mix together with a sample-barcoded 5' primer, a second PCR was run for roughly 6 to 11 cycles. TCRdb passed the 5' RACE reads through MiXCR, listing each CDR3 protein once. The sample contains 1,500,000 or so distinct CDR3 sequences, almost 60% of which appear only once. Sequences were obtained from blood. Receptor source: a man younger than 35 in good health.

This chain joins TRBV6-5 and TRBJ2-1; possible D gene TRBD2, 5 bases. This CDR3 has 14 residues. The germline V gene encodes CDR1 MNHEY and CDR2 SVGAGI. The germline V and J ends were trimmed by 3 bases and 3 bases, with 9 bases remaining between them. The CDR3 nucleotides are TGTGCCAGCAGTTATTCGGGATACTACAATGAGCAGTTCTTC. This encodes CASSYSGYYNEQFF.

The CDR3 DNA reads TGTGCCAGCCGGGCTGACCATGGCTACACCTTC. Its protein is CASRADHGYTF. The V and J genes are TRBV28 and TRBJ1-2; no clear D gene. CDR1 MDHEN and CDR2 SYDVKM come from the germline V gene. The CDR3 loop spans 11 amino acids. The V end was cut by 8 bases, the J end by 6 bases, with 10 bases between.

The chain joins TRBV6-6 to TRBJ2-7, with unresolved D. Germline V CDR1 and CDR2: MNHNY, SVGAGI (reference sequence). V lost 7 bases and J 3 bases, leaving 10 bases between the germline ends. This CDR3 contains 12 residues. The CDR3 nucleotides read TGTGCCAGCAAGCCCGCAGTCTACGAGCAGTACTTC. Residues: CASKPAVYEQYF.

CDR3 sequence: CSASLGHEQFF. The CDR3 DNA is TGCAGTGCTAGCTTAGGCCATGAGCAGTTCTTC. J is TRBJ2-1 and V is TRBV20-1; no definite D call. CDR1 is DFQATT and CDR2 is SNEGSKA in the germline V gene (reference sequence). The CDR3 is 11 residues long. V lost 3 bases, J lost 8 bases, and 8 bases lay in between.

This chain joins TRBV3-1 and TRBJ2-7; D unclear. The CDR3 has 13 residues. Per germline, CDR1 LGHDT and CDR2 YNNKEL (reference sequence). The ends were cut back, 5 bases at V and 1 base at J, with 9 bases in the middle. The CDR3 loop is CASSAAPSYEQYF. The CDR3, as DNA: TGTGCCAGCAGCGCTGCACCATCCTACGAGCAGTACTTC.

The chain recombines TRBV20-1 with TRBJ2-5; no clear D gene. Germline V gene sequence: CDR1 DFQATT, CDR2 SNEGSKA (reference sequence). Trimming stripped 4 bases from V and 4 bases from J, with 10 bases between. The CDR3 has 12 residues. This CDR3 reads CSAIPTGETQYF. The CDR3 DNA follows: TGCAGTGCTATCCCTACGGGAGAGACCCAGTACTTC.

This chain links TRBV7-2 with TRBJ2-3; unclear D gene. V lost 1 base and J 4 bases, leaving 12 bases between the germline ends. CDR1 SGHTA and CDR2 FQGNSA come from the germline V gene. The CDR3 length is 15 residues. This CDR3 is CASSLVQSWADTQYF. CDR3 coding DNA: TGTGCCAGCAGCTTAGTTCAGAGTTGGGCAGATACGCAGTATTTT.

V usage is TRBV4-2 and J usage is TRBJ2-3, with TRBD2 matching 7 bases. Trimming took 2 bases from V and 5 from J; bases not matched to a gene: 7. CDR3 length: 15 amino acids. Germline assignment: CDR1 LGHNA and CDR2 YNFKEQ. The CDR3 reads CASSQIPGGRDTQYF. CDR3 nucleotides: TGTGCCAGCAGCCAAATCCCGGGGGGAAGAGATACGCAGTATTTT.

This clonotype was recorded many times. The chain joins TRBV6-6 to TRBJ1-2, with TRBD1 identical over 8 bases. The CDR3 extends over 14 amino acids. V dropped 0 bases and J dropped 8; count of bases not matched to a gene: 5. Germline V gene lookup returns CDR1 MNHNY and CDR2 SVGAGI (reference sequence). The CDR3 here is CASSYSTGVDGYTF. The CDR3 region has the DNA TGTGCCAGCAGTTACTCGACAGGGGTGGACGGCTACACCTTC.

This clonotype has only one observation. The chain recombines TRBV20-1 with TRBJ2-7; 9 nucleotides align to TRBD2. V shed 4 bases, J shed 0 bases, and the junction held 4 bases outside the gene matches. Germline CDR1 and CDR2: DFQATT and SNEGSKA (reference sequence). The CDR3 is made up of 14 amino acids. The CDR3, as DNA: TGCAGTGCTACTCTAGCGGGGCCCTCCTACGAGCAGTACTTC. Amino acid sequence: CSATLAGPSYEQYF.

V usage is TRBV6-2 or TRBV6-3 and J usage is TRBJ2-7, with 14 bases aligning to TRBD2. Germline-derived CDR1 and CDR2 are MNHEY and SVGEGT. Germline trimming cut 2 bases from V and 2 bases from J; bases unmatched to any gene: 14. The length of the CDR3 is 20 residues. CDR3 in DNA: TGTGCCAGCAGTTACCCGGACGGACTAGCGGGAGGCCAACGTCCCTACGAGCAGTACTTC. It specifies CASSYPDGLAGGQRPYEQYF.

A few counts support this clonotype. This rearrangement joins TRBV12-3 or TRBV12-4 to TRBJ2-1; 10 bases align to TRBD2. Trimming removed 5 bases from V and 10 bases from J; junction bases left unmatched: 8. CDR3 length: 14 amino acids. The CDR3 nucleotides read TGTGCCAGCAGTCAGACTAGCGGGTATTCGGAGCAGTTCTTC. Protein: CASSQTSGYSEQFF.

This clonotype was observed a handful of times. The chain carries TRBV7-2 and TRBJ2-5; D gene unclear. The ends were cut back, 9 bases at V and 1 base at J, with 12 bases in the middle. This CDR3 has 13 amino acids. Germline V gene lookup returns CDR1 SGHTA and CDR2 FQGNSA. This chain's CDR3 is CASTVGLQETQYF. CDR3 nucleotides: TGTGCCAGTACCGTCGGCCTCCAAGAGACCCAGTACTTC. The variable domain in full, with the rest retrieved from reference TRBV7-2 and TRBJ2-5, is GAGVSQSPSNKVTEKGKDVELRCDPISGHTALYWYRQSLGQGLEFLIYFQGNSAPDKSGLPSDRFSAERTGGSVSTLTIQRTQQEDSAVYLCASTVGLQETQYFGPGTRLLVL.

The chain combines TRBV29-1 with TRBJ1-2; D not certain. Germline V gene sequence: CDR1 SQVTM, CDR2 ANQGSEA. This CDR3 contains 12 residues. Trimming shortened V by 8 bases and J by 5 bases, and 15 bases separated the two germline ends. The CDR3 protein is CSSFDLLYGYTF. In nucleotides, the CDR3 is TGCAGCTCGTTCGACTTGCTATATGGCTACACCTTC.

The chain joins TRBV27 to TRBJ2-2; 7 positions match TRBD1. With 2 bases clipped from V and 6 bases from J, the junction kept 0 bases outside the gene matches. The CDR3 is made up of 13 amino acids. Germline V lookup: CDR1 MNHEY, CDR2 SMNVEV (reference sequence). The CDR3, as DNA: TGTGCCAGCAGTTTACAGGGGGCCGGGGAGCTGTTTTTT. Translation: CASSLQGAGELFF.

CDR3 sequence reads: CATRAYTDTQYF. In DNA, the CDR3 is TGTGCAACTAGAGCTTACACAGATACGCAGTATTTT. V usage is TRBV12-3 or TRBV12-4 and J usage is TRBJ2-3, with TRBD2 as a possible D gene (5 bases). The CDR3 has 12 residues.

The V gene is TRBV7-2, the J gene TRBJ1-3; D is undetermined. V was pared by 4 bases and J by 0 bases, with 10 bases between. CDR1 SGHTA and CDR2 FQGNSA come from the germline V gene. The CDR3 runs to 15 residues. CDR3 nucleotide sequence: TGTGCCAGCAGCTCCGGACGGGGCTCTGGAAACACCATATATTTT. It is translated as CASSSGRGSGNTIYF.

The J gene is TRBJ2-5, the V gene TRBV7-2; weak D call: TRBD2 (5 bases). Near its end, the DNA agrees better with TRBJ2-7, so the J call may be wrong. The CDR3 length is 14 residues. Germline V gives CDR1 SGHTA, CDR2 FQGNSA. CDR3: CASSLDFSDYEQYF. As DNA, the CDR3 is TGTGCCAGCAGCTTAGATTTTAGCGACTACGAGCAGTACTTC.

V usage is TRBV12-3 or TRBV12-4 and J usage is TRBJ2-2, with D perhaps TRBD2 (5 bases). V gave up 5 bases and J gave up 6 bases, with 10 bases separating them. CDR3 length: 13 amino acids. The CDR3, as DNA: TGTGCCAGCAGTCGAGGGCCTCCCGGGGAGCTGTTTTTT. It translates to CASSRGPPGELFF.

The CDR3 nucleotides are TGTGCCAGCAGTAGATCTAGCGGGGGGTTTGCAGATACGCAGTATTTT. It yields the protein CASSRSSGGFADTQYF. J is TRBJ2-3 and V is TRBV6-2 or TRBV6-3; TRBD2 agrees at 11 bases. Germline assignment: CDR1 MNHEY and CDR2 SVGEGT. There are 16 residues in the CDR3. V dropped 5 bases and J dropped 4; count of bases not matched to a gene: 8.

The CDR3 nucleotides are TGTGCCAGCAGCTCCCTGCGGAGGAGCTCCTACAATGAGCAGTTCTTC. Protein product: CASSSLRRSSYNEQFF. The V and J genes are TRBV7-9 and TRBJ2-1; a possible D gene is TRBD2 (5 bases). Trimming took off 4 bases at V and 0 bases at J, with 13 bases between the two ends. The CDR3 extends over 16 amino acids. Germline V gene sequence: CDR1 SEHNR, CDR2 FQNEAQ (reference sequence). Variable domain in full (rest from reference TRBV7-9 and TRBJ2-1): DTGVSQNPRHKITKRGQNVTFRCDPISEHNRLYWYRQTLGQGPEFLTYFQNEAQLEKSRLLSDRFSAERPKGSFSTLEIQRTEQGDSAMYLCASSSLRRSSYNEQFFGPGTRLTVL.

This clonotype was detected a few times. The J gene is TRBJ2-2, the V gene TRBV5-1, with 8 bases aligning to TRBD2. Germline V CDR1 and CDR2: SGHRS, YFSETQ. V dropped 3 bases and J dropped 9; count of bases not matched to a gene: 13. The CDR3 covers 16 residues. CDR3 sequence (DNA): TGCGCCAGCAGCTCGATTAGCGGGAATCAACGAAGGGAGCTGTTTTTT. It translates to CASSSISGNQRRELFF.

On this clonotype itself: The junction does not match germline at one end; this may be a read error. This chain links TRBV7-2 with TRBJ1-1; 10 nucleotides line up with TRBD1. Germline V gives CDR1 SGHTA, CDR2 FQGNSA. This CDR3 is 14 amino acids long. DNA of the CDR3: TGTGCCAGCAGGGGGGGACAGGGGTGGACTGGAGCTTTCTTT. Protein: CASRGGQGWTGAFF.